The TCR beta chain described here comes from a study of blood T cells in healthy people across ages. Only a few counts were recorded for this clonotype. Through a sample-barcoded 5' primer and a J-beta primer mix, a second PCR was run for about 6 to 11 cycles. TCRdb processed the 5' RACE reads anew with MiXCR; each CDR3 protein has one entry. The sample has hundreds of thousands of distinct CDR3 sequences, roughly 24% seen once. This sample also appeared in a second study, on T cells of mothers and their children. That publication notes: Several children, together with their three healthy Caucasian mothers, made up the donors. Sample barcodes and 2-4 random nucleotides came from the second PCR's M1S primer. Per child, about 3 million TCR beta CDR3 reads were obtained, against over 8.5 million per mother. When mothers and children were related, their normalized repertoire overlap, which was always slightly higher, did not differ significantly from that of unrelated pairs.

The receptor was isolated from a boy aged 5-17 years in good health. Sequencing was performed on blood.

DNA of the CDR3: TGTGCCAGCAGCAAAGGGGGACAGGGGGGCGAGCAGTACTTC. This translates into CASSKGGQGGEQYF. V is TRBV12-3 or TRBV12-4 and J is TRBJ2-7, with 11 bases matching TRBD1. V trimming: 6 bases; J trimming: 6 bases; junction bases outside the gene matches: 7. The CDR3 covers 14 residues.